This T cell receptor (beta chain) was found in a study of tumor-infiltrating lymphocytes in primary liver carcinoma. The CDR3 is 12 amino acids. V lost 1 base and J 2 bases, leaving 6 bases between the germline ends. Per germline, CDR1 SQVTM and CDR2 ANQGSEA. Ten or more counts support this clonotype. Its specificity is unknown. cDNA specific to TCR beta was made from around 530 ng of total RNA, with a constant-region primer employed for priming. Sequencing libraries for TCR beta derived from three nested multiplex PCR rounds that used slightly modified ARM-PCR. The two initial PCR rounds, nine to eleven cycles each, used TRBV1-TRBV30 forward and C-beta reverse primers. TCRdb passed the multiplex PCR reads through MiXCR, listing each CDR3 protein once. The data contain approximately 300,000 distinct CDR3 sequences, 65% of them singletons. Whole-study results and caveats: Tumor-adjacent and tumor-blood pairs overlapped less than tumor region pairs did. Tumor samples exhibited a significantly greater top-250-clone fraction than blood samples (p = 0.039).

For blood RNA, unsorted whole blood served as the source, and germline DNA was extracted too. The patients, who had chronic HBV infection, were treatment-naive (untreated). Presurgery, 4 to 5 milliliters of peripheral blood were collected. The sample taken for sequencing was peripheral blood. The source of this sequence is a middle-aged man with primary liver carcinoma and hepatitis B virus infection. This chain links TRBV29-1 with TRBJ2-7, with D unclear. The CDR3 region is CSVEADTYEQYF. CDR3 DNA sequence: TGCAGCGTTGAAGCGGATACCTACGAGCAGTACTTC.